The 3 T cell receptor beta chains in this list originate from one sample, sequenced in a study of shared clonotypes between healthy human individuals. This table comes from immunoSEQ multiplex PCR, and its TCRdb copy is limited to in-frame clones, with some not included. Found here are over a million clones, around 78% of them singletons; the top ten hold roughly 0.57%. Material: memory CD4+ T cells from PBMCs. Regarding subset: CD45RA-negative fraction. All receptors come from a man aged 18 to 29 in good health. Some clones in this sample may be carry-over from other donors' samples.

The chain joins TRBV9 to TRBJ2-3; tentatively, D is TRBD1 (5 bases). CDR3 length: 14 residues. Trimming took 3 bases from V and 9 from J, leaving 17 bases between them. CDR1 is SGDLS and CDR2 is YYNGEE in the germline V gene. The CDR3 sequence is CASSARVSLGTQYF. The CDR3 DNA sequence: TGTGCCAGCAGCGCCAGGGTGTCCCTGGGGACGCAGTATTTT.

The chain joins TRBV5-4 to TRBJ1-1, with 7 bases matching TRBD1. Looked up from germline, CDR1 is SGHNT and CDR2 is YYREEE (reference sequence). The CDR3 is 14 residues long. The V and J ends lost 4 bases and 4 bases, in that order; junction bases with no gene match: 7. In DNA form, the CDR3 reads TGTGCCAGCAGCATGACAGGGAGGGTCACTGAAGCTTTCTTT. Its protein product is CASSMTGRVTEAFF.

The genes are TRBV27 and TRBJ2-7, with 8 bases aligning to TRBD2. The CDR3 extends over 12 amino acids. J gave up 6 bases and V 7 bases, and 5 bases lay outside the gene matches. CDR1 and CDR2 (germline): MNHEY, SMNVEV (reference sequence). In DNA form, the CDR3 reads TGTGCCAGCACCTATGCGGGGGGCGAGCAGTACTTC. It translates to CASTYAGGEQYF.